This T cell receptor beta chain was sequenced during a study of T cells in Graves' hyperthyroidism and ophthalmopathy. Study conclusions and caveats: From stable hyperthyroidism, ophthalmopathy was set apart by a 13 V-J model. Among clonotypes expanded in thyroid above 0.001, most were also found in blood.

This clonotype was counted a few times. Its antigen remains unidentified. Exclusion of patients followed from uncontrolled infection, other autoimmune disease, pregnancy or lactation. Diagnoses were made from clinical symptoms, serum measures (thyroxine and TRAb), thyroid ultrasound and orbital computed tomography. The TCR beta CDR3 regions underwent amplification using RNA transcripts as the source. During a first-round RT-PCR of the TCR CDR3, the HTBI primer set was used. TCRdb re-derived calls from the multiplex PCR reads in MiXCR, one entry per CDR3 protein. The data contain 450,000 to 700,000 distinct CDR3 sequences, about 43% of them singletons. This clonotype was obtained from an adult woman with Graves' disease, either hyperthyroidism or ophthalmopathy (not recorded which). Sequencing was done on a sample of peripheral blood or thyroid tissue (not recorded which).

The CDR3 region has the DNA TGTGCCATCAGTGCGGCAGACGATCGACTCTATGTAGGCTACACCTTC. As protein: CAISAADDRLYVGYTF. This chain links TRBV10-3 with TRBJ1-2; D is unclear. CDR3 length: 16 residues. Germline lookup yields CDR1 ENHRY and CDR2 SYGVKD. V was pared by 4 bases and J by 8 bases, with 23 bases between.